One T cell receptor (beta chain) is described in this entry. TCRdb's table, derived via immunoSEQ multiplex PCR, lists solely in-frame clones and lacks some. The table includes about half a million clones, 70% to 90% detected once. The data originate from a study of blood T cell repertoires in COVID-19. The TCR sequence derives from a human donor in a cohort sampled during active COVID-19. The sequenced material came from peripheral blood.

CDR3 loop: CASSLGERSSWYF. CDR3 nucleotides: TGTGCCAGCAGCTTAGGGGAGCGGTCCAGTTGGTACTTC. The chain recombines TRBV7-8 with TRBJ2-4, with D possibly TRBD2 on 5 matching bases. With 1 base removed from V and 15 bases from J, the gap between germline ends came to 16 bases. This CDR3 has 13 amino acids. Germline CDR1 is SGHVS and CDR2 is FQNEAQ.